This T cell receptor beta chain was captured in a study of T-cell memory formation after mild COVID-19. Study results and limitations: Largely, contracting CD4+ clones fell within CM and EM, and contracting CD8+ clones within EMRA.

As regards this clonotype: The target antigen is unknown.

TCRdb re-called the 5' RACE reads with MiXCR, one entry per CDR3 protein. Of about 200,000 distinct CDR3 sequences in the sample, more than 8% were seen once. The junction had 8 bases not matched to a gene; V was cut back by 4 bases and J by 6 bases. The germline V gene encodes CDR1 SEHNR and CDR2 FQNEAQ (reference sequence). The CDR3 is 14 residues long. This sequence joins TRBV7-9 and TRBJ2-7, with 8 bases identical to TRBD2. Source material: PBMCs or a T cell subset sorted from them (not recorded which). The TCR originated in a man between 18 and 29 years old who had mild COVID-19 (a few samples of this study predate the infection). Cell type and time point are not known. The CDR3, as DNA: TGTGCCAGCAGCTCCCCCGGGGGGGCGGGCGAGCAGTACTTC. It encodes CASSSPGGAGEQYF.